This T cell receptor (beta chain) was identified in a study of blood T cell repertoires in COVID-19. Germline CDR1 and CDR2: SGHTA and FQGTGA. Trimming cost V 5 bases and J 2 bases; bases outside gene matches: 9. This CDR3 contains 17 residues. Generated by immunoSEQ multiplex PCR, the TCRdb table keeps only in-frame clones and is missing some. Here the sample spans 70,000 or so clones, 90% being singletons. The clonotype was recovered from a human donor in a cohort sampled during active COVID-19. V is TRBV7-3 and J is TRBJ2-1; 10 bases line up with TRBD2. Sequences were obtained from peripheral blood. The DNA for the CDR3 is TGTGCCAGCAGCCAAAATAGCGGGAGGAGGACCTACAATGAGCAGTTCTTC. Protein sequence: CASSQNSGRRTYNEQFF.